The entry that follows covers one TCR beta chain sequence. CDR3 length: 13 residues. Trimming cost V 2 bases and J 7 bases, with 9 bases left between them. The data were taken from a study of T cell responses to AZD1222 COVID-19 vaccine. Profiling relied on immunoSEQ multiplex PCR, and the TCRdb table lists in-frame clones only, not all of them. The sample includes 150,000 to 200,000 clones, over 85% of them seen just once. The V call is TRBV12-3 or TRBV12-4, the J call TRBJ1-5; no definite D call. This sample comprised peripheral blood, obtained 28 days after the second dose of the MenACWY control vaccine. The clonotype originates from an adult who received the MenACWY meningococcal vaccine as a control. CDR3 nucleotides: TGTGCCAGCAGTTTATCCTTGGGACAGCCCCAGCATTTT. Translated: CASSLSLGQPQHF.